The T cell receptor (beta chain) described here comes from a study of Graves' ophthalmopathy and Graves' hyperthyroidism. Ineligible for inclusion were patients with other autoimmune diseases, uncontrolled infections, pregnancy or lactation. Diagnostic conclusions were grounded in clinical symptoms, serum thyroxine, TRAb, thyroid ultrasound and orbital computed tomography. For repertoire sequencing, the TCR beta CDR3 regions were amplified from RNA transcripts. Second-round multiplex PCR came after a first-round RT-PCR that employed HTBI primers. TCRdb reprocessed the multiplex PCR reads via MiXCR and lists one record per CDR3 protein. The profile covers approximately 500,000 distinct CDR3 sequences, with over 13% appearing a single time and about a tenth taken by the ten largest. The ends were cut back, 5 bases at V and 2 bases at J, with 18 bases in the middle. The CDR3 is 16 residues long. CDR1 SGHAT and CDR2 FQDESV come from the germline V gene (reference sequence).

V and J are TRBV11-1 and TRBJ1-1, with TRBD1 as a possible D gene (6 bases). The sequenced sample was blood. This TCR came from a woman aged 30 to 39 with Graves' ophthalmopathy. In nucleotides, the CDR3 is TGTGCCAGCAGCCCCCAGGCGGGGGCGGTTAACACTGAAGCTTTCTTT. Translated: CASSPQAGAVNTEAFF.